This TCR beta chain was documented in a study of response to subunit inactivated influenza vaccine. TCRdb redid the calling of the RT-PCR reads with MiXCR, one entry per CDR3 protein. Of around 520,000 distinct CDR3 sequences in the sample, about an eighth were seen once. A remark on this clonotype: Its antigen is not known.

V lost 10 bases and J lost 1, with 17 bases in between. From germline, CDR1 is MNHEY and CDR2 SVGEGT. There are 14 residues in the CDR3. Findings and caveats of the study: The study's authors posited that every seasonal influenza vaccination enlists few new T cells.

The J gene is TRBJ2-7, the V gene TRBV6-2 or TRBV6-3, with TRBD2 as a possible D gene (6 bases). Sequencing used PBMCs from blood, obtained on the day of vaccination. The receptor's source is a man in his fifties or sixties who received an inactivated influenza vaccine. This chain's CDR3 is CATDPGLLSYEQYF. The CDR3 bases are TGTGCCACTGATCCGGGACTTCTGTCCTACGAGCAGTACTTC.